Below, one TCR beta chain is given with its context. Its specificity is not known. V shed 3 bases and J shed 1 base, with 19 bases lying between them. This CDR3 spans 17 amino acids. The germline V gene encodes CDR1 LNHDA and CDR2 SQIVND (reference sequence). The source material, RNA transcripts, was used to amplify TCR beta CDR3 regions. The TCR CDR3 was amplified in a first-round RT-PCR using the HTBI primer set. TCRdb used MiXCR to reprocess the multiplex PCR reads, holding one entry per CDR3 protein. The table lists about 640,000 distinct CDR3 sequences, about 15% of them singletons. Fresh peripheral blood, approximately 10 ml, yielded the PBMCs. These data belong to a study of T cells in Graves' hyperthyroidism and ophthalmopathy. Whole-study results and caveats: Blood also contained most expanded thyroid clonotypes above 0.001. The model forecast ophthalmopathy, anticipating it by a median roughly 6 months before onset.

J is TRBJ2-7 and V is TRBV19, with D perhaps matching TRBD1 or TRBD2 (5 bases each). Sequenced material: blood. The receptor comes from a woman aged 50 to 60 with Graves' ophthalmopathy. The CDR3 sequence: CASSIVGLRDGSYEQYF. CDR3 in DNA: TGTGCCAGTAGTATTGTGGGTCTCCGGGACGGATCCTACGAGCAGTACTTC. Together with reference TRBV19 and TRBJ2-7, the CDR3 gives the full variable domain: DGGITQSPKYLFRKEGQNVTLSCEQNLNHDAMYWYRQDPGQGLRLIYYSQIVNDFQKGDIAEGYSVSREKKESFPLTVTSAQKNPTAFYLCASSIVGLRDGSYEQYFGPGTRLTVT.